Sequencing of this T cell receptor beta chain was carried out in a study of blood T cell repertoires in COVID-19. Across the whole study: Some COVID-19 samples were acute and others convalescent; all came from the United States, Italy and Spain. The analysed material was cDNA or gDNA that came from T cells, B-cell-depleted T cells, or PBMCs.

Original processing methods: Nucleated cell number was recorded as an estimate derived from reference gene primer amplification. Produced via immunoSEQ multiplex PCR; TCRdb's table is partial and in-frame only. Clonal size and the V and J genes are those of that table, whereas D and trimming came from the DNA. The sample includes 80,000 or so clones, over 85% of them seen just once. The CDR3 is 15 residues long. V shed 3 bases and J shed 4 bases, with 11 bases lying between them. Looked up from germline, CDR1 is SGDLS and CDR2 is YYNGEE. The specimen sequenced was peripheral blood. This receptor was identified in a man aged 45 to 65 with acute or convalescent COVID-19. The V gene is TRBV9, the J gene TRBJ1-6, with D maybe TRBD1 (5 bases). CDR3 DNA sequence: TGTGCCAGCAGCGCGGGACTGCCATATAATTCACCCCTCCACTTT. It translates to CASSAGLPYNSPLHF.